This entry is about one T cell receptor beta chain. This sample was taken from a study of T-cell reconstitution after alpha-beta-depleted transplantation in children. For TCRbeta, the library was prepared with unique molecular identifiers. TCRdb used MiXCR to reprocess the PCR reads, holding one entry per CDR3 protein. The sample includes about 610,000 distinct CDR3 sequences, roughly 10% of them seen just once. In germline, CDR1 is SGHTA, CDR2 FQGNSA. V dropped 3 bases and J dropped 7; count of bases not matched to a gene: 9. CDR3 length: 17 residues. This chain uses TRBV7-2 with TRBJ2-2; TRBD2 matches at 12 bases. The TCR was taken from a human donor who donated a stem cell graft to a child with acute myeloid leukemia. The source was PBMCs from the stem cell graft donor, collected from the stem cell graft. CDR3 DNA sequence: TGTGCCAGCAGCTTGCCTAGCGGGAGGGCCTGGGTCGGGGAGCTGTTTTTT. It encodes CASSLPSGRAWVGELFF.